The 8 T cell receptor beta chains reported below all come from one sample, sequenced in a study of blood T cell repertoires in COVID-19. Assay used: immunoSEQ multiplex PCR; TCRdb lists only in-frame clones, some missing. The sample contains under 250,000 clones, around 89% of which appear only once. Sequencing used peripheral blood. Receptor source: a man aged 25-45 years with COVID-19, enrolled during active disease.

V and J are TRBV3-1 (or the pseudogene TRBV3-2) and TRBJ2-2; D is possibly TRBD1 (5 bases). Trimming removed 6 bases at V and 5 bases at J, with 10 bases between. The CDR3 consists of 13 residues. Germline-derived CDR1 and CDR2 are LGHDT and YNNKEL (reference sequence). CDR3 nucleotide sequence: TGTGCCAGCAGGAAACAGGTTACCGGGGAGCTGTTTTTT. Protein product: CASRKQVTGELFF.

V and J are TRBV6-5 and TRBJ1-2, with a weak D call TRBD1 (6 bases). The V and J ends lost 6 bases and 8 bases respectively, with 13 bases between them. The CDR3 is 12 residues long. Germline CDR1 reads MNHEY; CDR2 reads SVGAGI. For the CDR3, the DNA is TGTGCCAGCAGACTACAGGGTTACGGCTACACCTTC. It translates to CASRLQGYGYTF.

CDR3 DNA sequence: TGTGCCAGCGGAGACTACGAGCAGTACTTC. Encoded protein: CASGDYEQYF. J is TRBJ2-7 and V is TRBV25-1; D is unclear. The CDR3 loop spans 10 amino acids. V lost 8 bases, J lost 3 bases, and 5 bases lay in between. Germline CDR1 MGHDK, CDR2 SYGVNS.

This chain links TRBV7-9 with TRBJ2-1; 10 bases line up with TRBD2. The CDR3 loop spans 15 amino acids. The germline V gene has CDR1 SEHNR and CDR2 FQNEAQ (reference sequence). The junction had 5 bases not matched to a gene; V was cut back by 5 bases and J by 4 bases. The DNA for the CDR3 is TGTGCCAGCAGCCCTAGCGGGAGAGGGTACAATGAGCAGTTCTTC. This codes for CASSPSGRGYNEQFF.

The genes are TRBV28 and TRBJ1-2, with 11 bases that match TRBD1. Trimming took 7 bases from V and 5 from J; bases not matched to a gene: 12. This CDR3 has 16 amino acids. Germline CDR1 and CDR2: MDHEN and SYDVKM. The CDR3 reads CASTKYGTGGGYGYTF. The DNA of the CDR3 is TGTGCCAGCACCAAGTACGGGACAGGGGGAGGGTATGGCTACACCTTC.

V and J are TRBV4-1 and TRBJ1-4, with 8 bases lining up with TRBD1. Germline V CDR1 and CDR2: MGHRA, YSYEKL. The CDR3 totals 15 residues. V lost 4 bases and J lost 3; bases outside the gene matches: 4. CDR3 sequence reads: CASSRRGQANEKLFF. The DNA for the CDR3 is TGCGCCAGCAGCCGCCGGGGACAGGCTAATGAAAAACTGTTTTTT.

In DNA form, the CDR3 reads TGTGCCAGCAGCCAAGATTTCGCGGGGGCATCCTACGAGCAGTACTTC. The encoded protein is CASSQDFAGASYEQYF. The chain combines TRBV4-2 with TRBJ2-7; D is possibly TRBD2 (7 bases). V lost 0 bases and J 1 base, leaving 13 bases between the germline ends. Germline V lookup: CDR1 LGHNA, CDR2 YNFKEQ. The CDR3 is 16 residues long.

The genes are TRBV10-3 and TRBJ2-5; D may be TRBD2 (5 bases). In germline, CDR1 is ENHRY, CDR2 SYGVKD. The length of the CDR3 is 14 residues. V was pared by 10 bases and J by 1 base, with 16 bases between. The DNA for the CDR3 is TGTGCCACAAGCCCCGAGGACTCCCAAGAGACCCAGTACTTC. This translates into CATSPEDSQETQYF.